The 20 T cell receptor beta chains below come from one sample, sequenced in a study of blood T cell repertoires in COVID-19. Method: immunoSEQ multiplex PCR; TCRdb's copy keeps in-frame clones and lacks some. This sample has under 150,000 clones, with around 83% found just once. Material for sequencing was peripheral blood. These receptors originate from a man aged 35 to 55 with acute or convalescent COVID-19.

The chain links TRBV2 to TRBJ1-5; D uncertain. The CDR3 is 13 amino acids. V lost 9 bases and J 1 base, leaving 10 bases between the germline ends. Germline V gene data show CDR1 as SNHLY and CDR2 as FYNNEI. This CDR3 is CASWTGSNQPQHF. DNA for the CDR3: TGTGCCAGTTGGACGGGGAGCAATCAGCCCCAGCATTTT.

The CDR3 spells CASSTRGRTRPDYGYTF. CDR3 in DNA: TGTGCCAGCAGCACCAGGGGGCGCACCCGCCCGGATTATGGCTACACCTTC. The J gene is TRBJ1-2, the V gene TRBV11-2, with 8 bases identical to TRBD1. Germline V gene data show CDR1 as SGHAT and CDR2 as FQNNGV. J gave up 5 bases and V 5 bases, and 16 bases lay outside the gene matches. The CDR3 covers 17 residues.

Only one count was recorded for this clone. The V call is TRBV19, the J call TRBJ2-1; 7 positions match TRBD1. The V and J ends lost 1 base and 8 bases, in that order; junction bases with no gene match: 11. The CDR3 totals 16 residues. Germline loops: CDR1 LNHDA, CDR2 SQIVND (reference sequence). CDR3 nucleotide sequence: TGTGCCAGTAGTATAGCTCACAGGGGCTATCGGGATGAGCAGTTCTTC. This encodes CASSIAHRGYRDEQFF.

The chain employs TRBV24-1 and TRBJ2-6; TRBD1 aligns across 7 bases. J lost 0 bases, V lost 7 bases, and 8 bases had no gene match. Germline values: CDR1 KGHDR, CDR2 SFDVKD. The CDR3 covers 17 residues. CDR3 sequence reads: CATSGQDASSGANVLTF. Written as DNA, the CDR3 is TGTGCCACCAGCGGACAGGACGCGAGCTCTGGGGCCAACGTCCTGACTTTC.

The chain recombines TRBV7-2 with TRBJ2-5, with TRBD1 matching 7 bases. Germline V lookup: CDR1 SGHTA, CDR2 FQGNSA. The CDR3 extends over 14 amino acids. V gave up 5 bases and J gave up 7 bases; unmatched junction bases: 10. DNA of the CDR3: TGTGCCAGCAGCACCGGGACAGTCCCCAGGACCCAGTACTTC. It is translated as CASSTGTVPRTQYF.

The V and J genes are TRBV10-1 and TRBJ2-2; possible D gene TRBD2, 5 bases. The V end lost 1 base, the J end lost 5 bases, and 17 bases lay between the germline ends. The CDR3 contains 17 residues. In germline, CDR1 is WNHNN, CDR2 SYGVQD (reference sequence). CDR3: CASSEFRAPRRTGELFF. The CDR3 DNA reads TGCGCCAGCAGTGAGTTCCGGGCCCCACGGAGGACCGGGGAGCTGTTTTTT.

The CDR3 spells CASSQGGLVGNEQFF. CDR3 DNA: TGCGCCAGCAGCCAAGGGGGACTAGTGGGCAATGAGCAGTTCTTC. The chain recombines TRBV4-3 with TRBJ2-1; 8 bases map to TRBD2. Looked up from germline, CDR1 is LGHNA and CDR2 is YSLEER. J was trimmed by 6 bases and V by 1 base; bases with no gene match: 5. The length of the CDR3 is 15 residues.

The CDR3, as DNA: TGCGCCAGCAGCTTAAGTGGCGGATCGAACACCGGGGAGCTGTTTTTT. Translated: CASSLSGGSNTGELFF. The rearrangement joins TRBV5-1 to TRBJ2-2, with D unclear. Deletions cut 2 bases from V and 0 bases from J, with 11 bases between. Germline V gene data show CDR1 as SGHRS and CDR2 as YFSETQ. The CDR3 spans 16 residues.

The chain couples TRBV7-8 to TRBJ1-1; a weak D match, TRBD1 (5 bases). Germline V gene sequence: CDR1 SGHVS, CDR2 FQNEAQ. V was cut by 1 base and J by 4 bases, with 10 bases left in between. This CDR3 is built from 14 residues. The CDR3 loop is CASSLEVGGTEAFF. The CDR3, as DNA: TGTGCCAGCAGCTTAGAAGTGGGGGGCACTGAAGCTTTCTTT. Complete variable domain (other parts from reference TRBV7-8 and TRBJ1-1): GAGVSQSPRYKVAKRGQDVALRCDPISGHVSLFWYQQALGQGPEFLTYFQNEAQLDKSGLPSDRFFAERPEGSVSTLKIQRTQQEDSAVYLCASSLEVGGTEAFFGQGTRLTVV.

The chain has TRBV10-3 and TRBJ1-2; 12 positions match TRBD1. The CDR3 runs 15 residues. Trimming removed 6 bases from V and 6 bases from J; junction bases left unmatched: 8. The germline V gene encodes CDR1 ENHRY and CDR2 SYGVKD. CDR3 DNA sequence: TGTGCCATCAGCACCGGGACAGGGGGCCCCGATGGCTACACCTTC. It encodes CAISTGTGGPDGYTF.

The CDR3 region has the DNA TGCAGCGTTGGCGAGGGTGGGGAGACCCAGTACTTC. Encoded protein: CSVGEGGETQYF. This sequence joins TRBV29-1 and TRBJ2-5, with a possible D match to TRBD2 (5 bases). The CDR3 sequence is 12 residues long. Germline assignment: CDR1 SQVTM and CDR2 ANQGSEA. The V and J ends lost 4 bases and 5 bases respectively, with 11 bases between them.

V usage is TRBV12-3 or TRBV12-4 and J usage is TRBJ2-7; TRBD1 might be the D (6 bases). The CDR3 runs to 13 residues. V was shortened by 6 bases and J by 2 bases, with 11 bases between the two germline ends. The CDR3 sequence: CASSKQGPYEQYF. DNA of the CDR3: TGTGCCAGCAGCAAACAGGGCCCCTACGAGCAGTACTTC.

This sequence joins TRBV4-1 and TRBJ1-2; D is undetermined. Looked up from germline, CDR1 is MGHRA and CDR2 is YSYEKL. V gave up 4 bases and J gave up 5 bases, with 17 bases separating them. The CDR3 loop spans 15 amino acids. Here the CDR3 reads CASSLRLDGEYGYTF. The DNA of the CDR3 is TGCGCCAGCAGCCTGCGTCTGGACGGGGAGTATGGCTACACCTTC.

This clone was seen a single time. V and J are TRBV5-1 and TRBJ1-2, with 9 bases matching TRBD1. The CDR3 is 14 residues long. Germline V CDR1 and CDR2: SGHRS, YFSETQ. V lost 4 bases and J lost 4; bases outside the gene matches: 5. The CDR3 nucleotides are TGCGCCAGCAGCCGGGACAGGGTGGGCTATGGCTACACCTTC. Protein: CASSRDRVGYGYTF.

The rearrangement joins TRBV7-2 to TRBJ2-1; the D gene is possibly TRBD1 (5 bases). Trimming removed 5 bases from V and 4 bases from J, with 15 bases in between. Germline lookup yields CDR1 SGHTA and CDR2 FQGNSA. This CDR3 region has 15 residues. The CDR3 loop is CASSERLGQYNEQFF. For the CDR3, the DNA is TGTGCCAGCAGCGAACGCCTGGGGCAATACAATGAGCAGTTCTTC.

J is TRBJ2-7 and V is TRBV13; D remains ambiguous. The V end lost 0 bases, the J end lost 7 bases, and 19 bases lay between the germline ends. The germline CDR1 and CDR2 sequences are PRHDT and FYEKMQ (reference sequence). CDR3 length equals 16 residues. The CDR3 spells CASSLGGGRVLGEQYF. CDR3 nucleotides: TGTGCCAGCAGCTTAGGCGGCGGCCGGGTCCTCGGTGAGCAGTACTTC.

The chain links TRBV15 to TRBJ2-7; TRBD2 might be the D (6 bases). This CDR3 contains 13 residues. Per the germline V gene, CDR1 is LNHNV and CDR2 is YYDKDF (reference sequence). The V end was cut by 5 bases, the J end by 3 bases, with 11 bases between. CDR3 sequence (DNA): TGTGCCACCAGCCCCGCGGGATTCTACGAGCAGTACTTC. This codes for CATSPAGFYEQYF.

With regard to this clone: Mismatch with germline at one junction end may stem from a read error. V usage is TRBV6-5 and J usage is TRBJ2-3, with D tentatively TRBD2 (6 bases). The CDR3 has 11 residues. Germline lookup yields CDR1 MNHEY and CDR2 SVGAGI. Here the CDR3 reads CASSSPTSAFF. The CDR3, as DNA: TGTGCCAGCAGTTCCCCGACTAGTGCCTTCTTT.

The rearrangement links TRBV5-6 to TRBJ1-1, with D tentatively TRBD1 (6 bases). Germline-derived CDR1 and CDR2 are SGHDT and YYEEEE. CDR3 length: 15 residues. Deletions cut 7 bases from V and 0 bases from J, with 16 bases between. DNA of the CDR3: TGTGCCAGCGGGGTACAGGGACCGATGAACACTGAAGCTTTCTTT. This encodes CASGVQGPMNTEAFF.

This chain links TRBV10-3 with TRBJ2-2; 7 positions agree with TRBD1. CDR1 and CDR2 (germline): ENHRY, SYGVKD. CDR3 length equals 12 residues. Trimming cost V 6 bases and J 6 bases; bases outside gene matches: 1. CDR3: CAIRTGAGELFF. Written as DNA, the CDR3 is TGTGCCATCAGAACAGGGGCCGGGGAGCTGTTTTTT.